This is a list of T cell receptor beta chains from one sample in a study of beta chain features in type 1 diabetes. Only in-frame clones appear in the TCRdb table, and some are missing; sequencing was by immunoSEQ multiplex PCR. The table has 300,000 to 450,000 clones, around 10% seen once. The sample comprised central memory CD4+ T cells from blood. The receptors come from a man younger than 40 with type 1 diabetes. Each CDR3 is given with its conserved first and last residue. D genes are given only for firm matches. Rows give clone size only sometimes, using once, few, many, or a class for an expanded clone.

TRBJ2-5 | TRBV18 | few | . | TGTGCCAGCTCACCACGGGAGCGGGAGACCCAGTACTTC | CASSPRERETQYF
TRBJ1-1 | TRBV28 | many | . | TGTGCCAGCAGTTTAGGCGGGACGGTGAACACTGAAGCTTTCTTT | CASSLGGTVNTEAFF
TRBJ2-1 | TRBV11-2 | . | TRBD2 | TGTGCCAGCAGCCCACGGGGGGGAAACGAGCAGTTCTTC | CASSPRGGNEQFF
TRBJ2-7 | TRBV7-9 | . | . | TGTGCCAGCACCTTATTCGGGTTGGGCGAGCAGTACTTC | CASTLFGLGEQYF
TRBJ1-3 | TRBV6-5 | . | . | TGTGCCAGCAGTTACTCGATCGGGTCTGGAAACACCATATATTTT | CASSYSIGSGNTIYF
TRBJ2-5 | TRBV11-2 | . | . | TGTGCCAGCAGCTTAGGGGGGGCAGGAACCCAAGAGACCCAGTACTTC | CASSLGGAGTQETQYF
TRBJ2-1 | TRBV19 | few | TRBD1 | TGTGCCACTGGACAGGGGGTCTACAATGAGCAGTTCTTC | CATGQGVYNEQFF
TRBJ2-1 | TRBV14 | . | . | TGTGCCAGCAGCCACTCTATTTGGGTGAACGATGAGCAGTTCTTC | CASSHSIWVNDEQFF
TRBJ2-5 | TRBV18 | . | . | TGTGCCAGCTCAAGACAAGAGACCCAGTACTTC | CASSRQETQYF
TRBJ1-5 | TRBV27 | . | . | TGTGCCAGCAAACGGGGTAGCAATCAGCCCCAGCATTTT | CASKRGSNQPQHF
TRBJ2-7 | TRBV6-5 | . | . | TGTGCCAGCAGGGAAGTTACAGGGCGCGAGCAGTACTTC | CASREVTGREQYF
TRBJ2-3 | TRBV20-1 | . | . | TGCAGTGGGTACCGGGCAGATACGCAGTATTTT | CSGYRADTQYF
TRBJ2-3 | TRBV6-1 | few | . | TGTGCCATCACGGACGGGGCCGCGACAGATACGCAGTATTTT | CAITDGAATDTQYF
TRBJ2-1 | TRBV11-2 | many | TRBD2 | TGTGCCAGCAGCCCACGCGGCGGGAGGGCAGGGTACAATGAGCAGTTCTTC | CASSPRGGRAGYNEQFF
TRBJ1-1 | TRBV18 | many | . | TGTGCCAGCTCCCCTCGGCCAGGCGAGGCTTTCTTT | CASSPRPGEAFF
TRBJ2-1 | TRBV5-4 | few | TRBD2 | TGTGCCAGCAGCCCGGGGGGGACTAGCGGTCCTCAGGGCTCCTACAATGAGCAGTTCTTC | CASSPGGTSGPQGSYNEQFF
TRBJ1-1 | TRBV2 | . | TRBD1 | TGTGCCACCTCCTTCGACAGGGCGAACACTGAAGCTTTCTTT | CATSFDRANTEAFF
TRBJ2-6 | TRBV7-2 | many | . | TGTGCCAGCAGCCGACACGGGGGTAGTGGGGCCAACGTCCTGACTTTC | CASSRHGGSGANVLTF
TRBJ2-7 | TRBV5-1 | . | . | TGCGCCAGCAGCCTAGGACAGCCGAAGAGCTCCTACGAGCAGTACTTC | CASSLGQPKSSYEQYF
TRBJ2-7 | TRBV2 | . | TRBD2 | TGTGCCAGCAGTGAGGCTAGCGGTGCACCAAGCTCCTACGAGCAGTACTTC | CASSEASGAPSSYEQYF
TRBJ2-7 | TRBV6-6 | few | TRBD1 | TGTGCCAGCAGTCCTCGACAGGGGGCGGCCTACGAGCAGTACTTC | CASSPRQGAAYEQYF
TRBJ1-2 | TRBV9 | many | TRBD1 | TGTGCCAGCAGCGCGTACAGGGGCTATGGCTACACCTTC | CASSAYRGYGYTF